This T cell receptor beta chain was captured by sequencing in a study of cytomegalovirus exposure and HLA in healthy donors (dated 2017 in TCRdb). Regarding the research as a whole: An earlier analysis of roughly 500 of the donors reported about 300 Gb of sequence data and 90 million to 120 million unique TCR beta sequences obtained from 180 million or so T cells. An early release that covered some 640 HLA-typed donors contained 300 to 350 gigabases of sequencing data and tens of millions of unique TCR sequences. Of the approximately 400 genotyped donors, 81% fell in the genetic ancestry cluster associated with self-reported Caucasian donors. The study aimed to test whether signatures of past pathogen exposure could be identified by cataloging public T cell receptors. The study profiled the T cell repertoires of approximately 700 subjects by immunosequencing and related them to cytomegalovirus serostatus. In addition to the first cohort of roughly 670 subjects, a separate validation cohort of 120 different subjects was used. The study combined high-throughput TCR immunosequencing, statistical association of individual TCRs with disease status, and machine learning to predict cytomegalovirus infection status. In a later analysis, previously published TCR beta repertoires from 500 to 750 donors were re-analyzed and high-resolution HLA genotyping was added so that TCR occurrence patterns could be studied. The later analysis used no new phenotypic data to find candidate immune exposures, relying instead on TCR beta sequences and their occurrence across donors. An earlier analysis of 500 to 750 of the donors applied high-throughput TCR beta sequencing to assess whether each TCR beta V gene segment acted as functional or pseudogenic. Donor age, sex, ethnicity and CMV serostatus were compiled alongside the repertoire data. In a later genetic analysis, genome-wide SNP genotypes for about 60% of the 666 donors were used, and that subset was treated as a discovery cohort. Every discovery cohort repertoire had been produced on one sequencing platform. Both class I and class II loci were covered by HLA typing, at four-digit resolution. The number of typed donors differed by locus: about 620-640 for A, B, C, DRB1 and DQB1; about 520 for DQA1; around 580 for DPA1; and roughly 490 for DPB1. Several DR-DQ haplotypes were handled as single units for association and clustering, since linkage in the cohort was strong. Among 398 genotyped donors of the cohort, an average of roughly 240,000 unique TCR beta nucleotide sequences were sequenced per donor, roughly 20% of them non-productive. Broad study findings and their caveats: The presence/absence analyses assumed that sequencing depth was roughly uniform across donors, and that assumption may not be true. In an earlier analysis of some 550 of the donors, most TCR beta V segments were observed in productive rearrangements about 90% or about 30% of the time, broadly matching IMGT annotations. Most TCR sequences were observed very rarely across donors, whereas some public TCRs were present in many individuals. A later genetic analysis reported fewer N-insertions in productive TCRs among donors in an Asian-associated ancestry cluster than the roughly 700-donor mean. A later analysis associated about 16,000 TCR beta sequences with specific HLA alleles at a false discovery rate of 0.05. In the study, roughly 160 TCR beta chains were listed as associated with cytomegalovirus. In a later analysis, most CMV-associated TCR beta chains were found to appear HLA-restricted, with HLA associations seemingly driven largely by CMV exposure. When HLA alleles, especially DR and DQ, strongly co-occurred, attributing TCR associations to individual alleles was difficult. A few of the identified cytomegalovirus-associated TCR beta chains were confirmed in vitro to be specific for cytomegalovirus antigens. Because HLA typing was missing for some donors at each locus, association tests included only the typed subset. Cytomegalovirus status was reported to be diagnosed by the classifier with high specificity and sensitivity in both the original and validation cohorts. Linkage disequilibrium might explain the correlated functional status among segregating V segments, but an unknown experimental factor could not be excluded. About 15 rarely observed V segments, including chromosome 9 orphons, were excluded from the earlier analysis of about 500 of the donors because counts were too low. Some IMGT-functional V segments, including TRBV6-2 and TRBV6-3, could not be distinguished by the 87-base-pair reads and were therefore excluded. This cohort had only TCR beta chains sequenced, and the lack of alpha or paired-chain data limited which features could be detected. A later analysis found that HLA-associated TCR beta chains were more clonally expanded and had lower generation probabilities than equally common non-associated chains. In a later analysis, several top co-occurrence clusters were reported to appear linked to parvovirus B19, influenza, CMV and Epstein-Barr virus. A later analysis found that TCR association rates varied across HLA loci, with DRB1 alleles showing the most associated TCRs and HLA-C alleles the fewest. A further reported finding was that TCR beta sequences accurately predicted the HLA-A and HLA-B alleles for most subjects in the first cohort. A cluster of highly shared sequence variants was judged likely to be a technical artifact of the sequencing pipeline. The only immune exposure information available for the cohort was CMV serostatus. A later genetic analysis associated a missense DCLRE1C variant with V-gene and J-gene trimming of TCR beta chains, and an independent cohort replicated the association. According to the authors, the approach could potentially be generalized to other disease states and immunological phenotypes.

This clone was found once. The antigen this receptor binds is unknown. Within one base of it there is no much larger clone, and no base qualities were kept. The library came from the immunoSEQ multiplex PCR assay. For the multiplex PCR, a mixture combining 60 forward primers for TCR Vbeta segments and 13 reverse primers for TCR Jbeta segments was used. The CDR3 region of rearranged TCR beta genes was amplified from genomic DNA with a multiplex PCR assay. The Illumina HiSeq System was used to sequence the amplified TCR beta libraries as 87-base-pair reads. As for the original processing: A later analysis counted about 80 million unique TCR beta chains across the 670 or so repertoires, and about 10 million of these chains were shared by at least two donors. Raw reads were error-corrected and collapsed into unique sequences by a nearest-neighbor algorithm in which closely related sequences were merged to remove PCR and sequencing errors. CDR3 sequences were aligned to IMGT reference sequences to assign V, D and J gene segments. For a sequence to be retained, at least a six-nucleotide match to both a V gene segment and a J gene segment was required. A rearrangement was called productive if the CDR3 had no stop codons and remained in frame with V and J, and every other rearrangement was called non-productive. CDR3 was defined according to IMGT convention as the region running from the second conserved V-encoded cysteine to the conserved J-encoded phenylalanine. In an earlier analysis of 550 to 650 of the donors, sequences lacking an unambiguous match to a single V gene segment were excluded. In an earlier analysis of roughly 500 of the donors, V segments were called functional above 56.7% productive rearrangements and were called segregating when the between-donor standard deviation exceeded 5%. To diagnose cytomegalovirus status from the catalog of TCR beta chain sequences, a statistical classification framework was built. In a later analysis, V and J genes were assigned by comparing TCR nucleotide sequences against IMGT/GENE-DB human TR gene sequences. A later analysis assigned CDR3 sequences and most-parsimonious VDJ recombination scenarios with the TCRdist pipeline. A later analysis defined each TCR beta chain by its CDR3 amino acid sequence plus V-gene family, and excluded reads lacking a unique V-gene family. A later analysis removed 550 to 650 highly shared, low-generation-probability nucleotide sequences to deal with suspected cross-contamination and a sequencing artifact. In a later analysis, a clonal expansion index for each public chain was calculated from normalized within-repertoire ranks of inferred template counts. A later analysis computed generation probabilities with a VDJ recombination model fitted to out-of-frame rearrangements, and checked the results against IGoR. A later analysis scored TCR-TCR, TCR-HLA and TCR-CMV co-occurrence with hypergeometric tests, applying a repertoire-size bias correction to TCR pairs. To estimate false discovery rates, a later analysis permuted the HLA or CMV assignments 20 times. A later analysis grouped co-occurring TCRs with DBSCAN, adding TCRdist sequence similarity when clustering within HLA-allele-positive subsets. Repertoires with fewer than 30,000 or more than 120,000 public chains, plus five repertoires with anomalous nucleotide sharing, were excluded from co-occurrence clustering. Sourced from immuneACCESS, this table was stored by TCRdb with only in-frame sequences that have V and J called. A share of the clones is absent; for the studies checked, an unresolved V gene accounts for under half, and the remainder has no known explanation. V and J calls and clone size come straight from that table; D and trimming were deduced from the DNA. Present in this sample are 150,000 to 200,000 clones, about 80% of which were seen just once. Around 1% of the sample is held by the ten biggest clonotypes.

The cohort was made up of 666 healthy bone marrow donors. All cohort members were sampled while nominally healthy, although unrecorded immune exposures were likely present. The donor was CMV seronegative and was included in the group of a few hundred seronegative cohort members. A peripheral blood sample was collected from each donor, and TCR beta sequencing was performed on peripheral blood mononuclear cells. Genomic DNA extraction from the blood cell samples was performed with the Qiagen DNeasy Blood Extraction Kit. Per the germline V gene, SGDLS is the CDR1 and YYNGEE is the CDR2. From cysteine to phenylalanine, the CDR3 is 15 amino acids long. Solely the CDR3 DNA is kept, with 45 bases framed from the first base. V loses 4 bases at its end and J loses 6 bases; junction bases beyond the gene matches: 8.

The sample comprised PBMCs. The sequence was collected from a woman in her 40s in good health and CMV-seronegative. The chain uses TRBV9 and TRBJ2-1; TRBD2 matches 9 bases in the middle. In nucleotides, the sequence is TGTGCCAGCAGCCCGAGACTAGCGGAGTTCAATGAGCAGTTCTTC. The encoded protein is CASSPRLAEFNEQFF. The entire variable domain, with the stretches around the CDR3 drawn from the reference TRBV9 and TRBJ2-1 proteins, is DSGVTQTPKHLITATGQRVTLRCSPRSGDLSVYWYQQSLDQGLQFLIQYYNGEERAKGNILERFSAQQFPDLHSELNLSSLELGDSALYFCASSPRLAEFNEQFFGPGTRLTVL.